A selection of T cell receptor beta chains follows, all from one sample in a study of technical replicates of blood from a few donors. TCRdb's copy holds only in-frame clones and misses some; the assay was immunoSEQ multiplex PCR. The sample consists of about 100,000 clones, nearly 96% of them appearing once. The sequenced sample was T cells isolated from PBMCs. These receptors originate from a human donor in good health. Each CDR3 is given with its conserved first and last residue. The D gene is left open where the match is weak.

-,11,TRBJ2-1,TRBV30,TGTGCCCGGGAGAAGTGGAATGAGCAGTTCTTC,CAREKWNEQFF
-,13,TRBJ1-2,TRBV5-1,TGCGCCAGCAGCTTGGCCCGGGGGGGTGGCTACACCTTC,CASSLARGGGYTF
TRBD2,18,TRBJ2-7,TRBV5-6,TGTGCCAGCAGACCCCCGGGGACTAGCGGTTTAGGGTCCTACGAGCAGTACTTC,CASRPPGTSGLGSYEQYF
-,14,TRBJ1-2,TRBV6-5,TGTGCCAGCTTTGGGGGCCACCGGGGCTATGGCTACACCTTC,CASFGGHRGYGYTF
TRBD2,15,TRBJ2-5,TRBV6-5,TGTGCCAGCAGGCTTCCCGGGACTAGCAGGGAGACCCAGTACTTC,CASRLPGTSRETQYF
-,12,TRBJ1-1,TRBV25-1,TGTGCCAGCATGAGGGTCGACACTGAAGCTTTCTTT,CASMRVDTEAFF
TRBD1,14,TRBJ2-7,TRBV19,TGTGCCAGTACCCCCACAGGGGAGACGTACGAGCAGTACTTC,CASTPTGETYEQYF
TRBD1,13,TRBJ2-7,TRBV2,TGTGCCAGCAGGGGGACAGGTCCCGCCGGGCAGTACTTC,CASRGTGPAGQYF
-,13,TRBJ2-3,TRBV28,TGTGCCAGCAGTTTGGTACAGTCAGATACGCAGTATTTT,CASSLVQSDTQYF
-,15,TRBJ1-2,TRBV28,TGTGCCAGCAGAGGTCCCGAGGGGGCTAACTATGGCTACACCTTC,CASRGPEGANYGYTF
-,15,TRBJ1-1,TRBV5-4,TGTGCCAGCAGCTTCAACGGGGGGTCCCTAACACAAGCTTTCTTT,CASSFNGGSLTQAFF
-,14,TRBJ1-5,TRBV28,TGTGCCAGCAGCCGAGGGGGGGACAATCAGCCCCAGCATTTT,CASSRGGDNQPQHF
TRBD1,14,TRBJ1-2,TRBV9,TGTGCCAGCAGCGTAGAGGGACAGGGAGGAGGCTACACCTTC,CASSVEGQGGGYTF